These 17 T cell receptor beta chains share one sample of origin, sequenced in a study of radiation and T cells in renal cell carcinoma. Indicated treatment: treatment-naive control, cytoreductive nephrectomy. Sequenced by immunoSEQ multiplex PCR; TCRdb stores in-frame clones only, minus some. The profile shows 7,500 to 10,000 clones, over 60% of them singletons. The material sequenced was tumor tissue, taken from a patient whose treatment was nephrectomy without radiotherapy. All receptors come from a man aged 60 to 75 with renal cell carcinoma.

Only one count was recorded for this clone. The CDR3 bases are TGCGCCAGCAGCTTCATCTCCGGCTCCGCAGCTAATGAGCAGTTCTTC. Protein product: CASSFISGSAANEQFF. The J gene is TRBJ2-1, the V gene TRBV5-1; no reliable D call. The CDR3 loop spans 16 amino acids. The V end lost 2 bases, the J end lost 7 bases, and 19 bases lay between the germline ends. The germline V gene has CDR1 SGHRS and CDR2 YFSETQ.

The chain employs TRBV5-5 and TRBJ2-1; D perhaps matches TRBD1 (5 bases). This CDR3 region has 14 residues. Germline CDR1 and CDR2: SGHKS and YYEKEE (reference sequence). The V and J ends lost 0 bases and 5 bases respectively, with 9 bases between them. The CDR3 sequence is CASSLEFRDNEQFF. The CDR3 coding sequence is TGTGCCAGCAGCTTGGAATTCAGGGACAATGAGCAGTTCTTC. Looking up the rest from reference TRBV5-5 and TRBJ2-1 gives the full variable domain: DAGVTQSPTHLIKTRGQQVTLRCSPISGHKSVSWYQQVLGQGPQFIFQYYEKEERGRGNFPDRFSARQFPNYSSELNVNALLLGDSALYLCASSLEFRDNEQFFGPGTRLTVL.

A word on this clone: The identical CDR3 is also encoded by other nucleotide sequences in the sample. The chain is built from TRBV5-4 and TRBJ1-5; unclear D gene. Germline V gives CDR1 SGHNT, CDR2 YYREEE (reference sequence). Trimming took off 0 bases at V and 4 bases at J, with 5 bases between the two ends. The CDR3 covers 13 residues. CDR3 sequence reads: CASSLGENQPQHF. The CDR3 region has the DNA TGTGCCAGCAGCTTGGGAGAGAATCAGCCCCAGCATTTT.

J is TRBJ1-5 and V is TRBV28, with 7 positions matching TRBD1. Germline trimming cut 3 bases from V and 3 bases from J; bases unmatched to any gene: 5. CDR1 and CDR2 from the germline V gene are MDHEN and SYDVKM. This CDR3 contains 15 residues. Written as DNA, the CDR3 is TGTGCCAGCAGTTTTAAGGGGGCTTACAATCAGCCCCAGCATTTT. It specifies CASSFKGAYNQPQHF.

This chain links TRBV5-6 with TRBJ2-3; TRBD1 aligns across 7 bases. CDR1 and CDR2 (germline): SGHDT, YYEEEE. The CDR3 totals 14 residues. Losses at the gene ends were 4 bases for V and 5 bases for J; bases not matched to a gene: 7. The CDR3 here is CASSQNRGQDTQYF. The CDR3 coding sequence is TGTGCCAGCAGCCAAAACAGGGGCCAAGATACGCAGTATTTT.

The CDR3 region is CASSPLGVNEKLFF. Written as DNA, the CDR3 is TGTGCCAGCTCACCGCTTGGGGTTAATGAAAAACTGTTTTTT. The rearrangement uses TRBV18 and TRBJ1-4; D call uncertain. The CDR3 contains 14 residues. The germline V gene encodes CDR1 KGHSH and CDR2 LQKENI. V was clipped by 3 bases and J by 4 bases, with 9 bases between them. Together with reference TRBV18 and TRBJ1-4, the CDR3 gives the full variable domain: NAGVMQNPRHLVRRRGQEARLRCSPMKGHSHVYWYRQLPEEGLKFMVYLQKENIIDESGMPKERFSAEFPKEGPSILRIQQVVRGDSAAYFCASSPLGVNEKLFFGSGTQLSVL.

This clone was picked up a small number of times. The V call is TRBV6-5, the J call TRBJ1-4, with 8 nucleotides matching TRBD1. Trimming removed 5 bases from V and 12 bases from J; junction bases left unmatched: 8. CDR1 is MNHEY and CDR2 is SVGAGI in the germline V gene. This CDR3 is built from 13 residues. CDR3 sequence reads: CASSQGQGLQLFF. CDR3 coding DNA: TGTGCCAGCAGTCAAGGACAGGGACTACAACTGTTTTTT.

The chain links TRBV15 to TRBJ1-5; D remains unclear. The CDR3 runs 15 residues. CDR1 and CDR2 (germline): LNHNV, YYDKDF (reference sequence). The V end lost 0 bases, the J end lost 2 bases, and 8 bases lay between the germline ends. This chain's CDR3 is CATSREFNGNQPQHF. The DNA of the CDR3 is TGTGCCACCAGCAGAGAGTTTAACGGCAATCAGCCCCAGCATTTT.

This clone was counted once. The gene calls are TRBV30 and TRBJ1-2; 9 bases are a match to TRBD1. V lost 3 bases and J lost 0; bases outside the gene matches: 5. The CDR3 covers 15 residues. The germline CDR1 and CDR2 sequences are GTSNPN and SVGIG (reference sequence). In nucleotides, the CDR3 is TGTGCCTGGAGCGGGACAGGGAGCTCTAACTATGGCTACACCTTC. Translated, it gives CAWSGTGSSNYGYTF. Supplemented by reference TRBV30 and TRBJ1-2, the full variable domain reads SQTIHQWPATLVQPVGSPLSLECTVEGTSNPNLYWYRQAAGRGLQLLFYSVGIGQISSEVPQNLSASRPQDRQFILSSKKLLLSDSGFYLCAWSGTGSSNYGYTFGSGTRLTVV.

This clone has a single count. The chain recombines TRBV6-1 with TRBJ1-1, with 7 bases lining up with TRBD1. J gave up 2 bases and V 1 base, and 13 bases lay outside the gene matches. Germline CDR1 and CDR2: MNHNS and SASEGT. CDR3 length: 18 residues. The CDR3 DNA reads TGTGCCAGCAGTGAAGAGGGGAGGGGGCTAGGAAAAAACACTGAAGCTTTCTTT. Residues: CASSEEGRGLGKNTEAFF.

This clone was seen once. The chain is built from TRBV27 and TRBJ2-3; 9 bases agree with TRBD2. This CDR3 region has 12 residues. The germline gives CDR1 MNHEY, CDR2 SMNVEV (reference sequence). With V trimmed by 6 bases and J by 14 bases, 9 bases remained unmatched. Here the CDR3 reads CASRASGGPSYF. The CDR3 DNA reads TGTGCCAGCAGGGCGAGCGGGGGGCCTTCGTATTTT.

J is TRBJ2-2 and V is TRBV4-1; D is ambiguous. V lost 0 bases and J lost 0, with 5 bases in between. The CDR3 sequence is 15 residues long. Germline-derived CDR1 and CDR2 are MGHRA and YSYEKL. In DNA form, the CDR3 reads TGCGCCAGCAGCCAAGATACCACGAACACCGGGGAGCTGTTTTTT. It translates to CASSQDTTNTGELFF.

The DNA of the CDR3 is TGTGCCAGCAGCCCCTCCCGGGGGAATAGCGGGGAGCTGTTTTTT. Amino acids: CASSPSRGNSGELFF. The J gene is TRBJ2-2, the V gene TRBV6-9; possibly TRBD2 for D (6 bases). V dropped 6 bases and J dropped 7 bases, with 18 bases sitting between them. Germline CDR1 is MNHGY and CDR2 is SVAAGI. The CDR3 covers 15 residues.

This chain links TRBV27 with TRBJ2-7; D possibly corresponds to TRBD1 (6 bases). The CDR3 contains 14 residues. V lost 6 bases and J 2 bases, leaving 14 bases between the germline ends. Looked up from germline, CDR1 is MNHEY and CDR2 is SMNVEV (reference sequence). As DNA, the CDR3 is TGTGCCAGCAGGTTTCGGGACAACACCTACGAGCAGTACTTC. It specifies CASRFRDNTYEQYF.

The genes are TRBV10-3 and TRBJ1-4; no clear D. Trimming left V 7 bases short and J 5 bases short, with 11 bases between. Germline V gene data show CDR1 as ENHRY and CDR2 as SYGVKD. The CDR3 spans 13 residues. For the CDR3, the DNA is TGTGCCATCACTGGCGGGCCAAATGAAAAACTGTTTTTT. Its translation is CAITGGPNEKLFF.

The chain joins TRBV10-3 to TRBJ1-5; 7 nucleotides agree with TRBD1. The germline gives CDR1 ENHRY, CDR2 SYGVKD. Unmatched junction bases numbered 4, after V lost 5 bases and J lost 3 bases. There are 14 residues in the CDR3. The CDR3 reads CAISLRGDNQPQHF. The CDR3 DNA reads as TGTGCCATCAGTCTCAGGGGGGACAATCAGCCCCAGCATTTT.

The CDR3 spells CASRGQVGSGNTIYF. The CDR3 nucleotides are TGTGCCAGCAGAGGACAGGTGGGCTCTGGAAACACCATATATTTT. V usage is TRBV6-1 and J usage is TRBJ1-3; 7 bases match TRBD1. The CDR3 has 15 amino acids. With 6 bases clipped from V and 0 bases from J, the junction kept 5 bases outside the gene matches. Germline CDR1 is MNHNS and CDR2 is SASEGT.